This T cell receptor (beta chain) came from a study of blood T cell repertoires in COVID-19. Study as a whole: COVID-19 samples collected from the United States, Italy and Spain covered acute and convalescent phases. PBMCs, B-cell-depleted T cells, or T cells provided the cDNA or gDNA that made up the material.

With respect to this clone: Mismatch with germline at one junction end may stem from a read error.

Source study methods: For nucleated cells, counts were estimated from reference gene primer amplification. Sequenced by immunoSEQ multiplex PCR; TCRdb stores in-frame clones only, minus some. That table is the source of V, J and clone size, and D and trimming were worked out from the DNA. The repertoire holds 54,000 or so clones, with under 85% as singletons. The germline CDR1 and CDR2 sequences are MGHDK and SYGVNS. This CDR3 is 15 amino acids long. The V gene is TRBV25-1, the J gene TRBJ2-2; D perhaps matches TRBD2 (5 bases). The sequence was obtained from an elderly woman with acute or convalescent COVID-19. The sample consisted of peripheral blood. The CDR3 region has the DNA TGTGCCAGCAGTGAAGCCTCCCACCGACACCGGGGAGCTGTTTTT. It yields the protein CASSEASHRHRGAVF.